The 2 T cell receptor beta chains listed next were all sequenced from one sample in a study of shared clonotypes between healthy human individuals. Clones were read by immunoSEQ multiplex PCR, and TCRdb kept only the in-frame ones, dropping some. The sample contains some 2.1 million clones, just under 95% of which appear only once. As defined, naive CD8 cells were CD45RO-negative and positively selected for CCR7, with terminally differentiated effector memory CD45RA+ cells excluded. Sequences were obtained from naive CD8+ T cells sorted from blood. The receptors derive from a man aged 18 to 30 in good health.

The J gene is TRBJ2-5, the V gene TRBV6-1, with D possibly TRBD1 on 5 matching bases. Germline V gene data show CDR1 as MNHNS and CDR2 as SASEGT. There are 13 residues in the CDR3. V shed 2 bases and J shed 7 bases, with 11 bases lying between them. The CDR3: CASSEIQGWTQYF. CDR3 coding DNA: TGTGCCAGCAGTGAAATCCAGGGATGGACCCAGTACTTC.

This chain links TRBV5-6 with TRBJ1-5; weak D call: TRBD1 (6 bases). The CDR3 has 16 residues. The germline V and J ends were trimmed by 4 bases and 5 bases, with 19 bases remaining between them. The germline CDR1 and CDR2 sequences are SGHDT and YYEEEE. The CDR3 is CASSPGWRGGYQPQHF. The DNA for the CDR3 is TGTGCCAGCAGCCCCGGGTGGAGAGGGGGGTATCAGCCCCAGCATTTT.